This T cell receptor beta chain was identified during a study of neoadjuvant anti-PD-1 for oral cavity cancer. Study background: Patients without progression got a fourth dose around day 43.

The count of this clone is one. Antigen specificity is unknown. The V gene lost 0 bases and the J gene lost 6 bases, with 5 bases spanning the gap. The CDR3 extends over 11 amino acids. Germline V gene lookup returns CDR1 SQVTM and CDR2 ANQGSEA. General observations from the study: Higher pretreatment blood Treg/Th17 ratios correlated with higher pretreatment blood and lower post-treatment tumor TCRbeta clonality.

These newly diagnosed stage II-IVA oral cavity squamous cell carcinoma patients had no prior systemic or radiation treatment. Patients had HPV-negative, locally advanced oral cavity squamous cell carcinoma. Assay: immunoSEQ multiplex PCR; the TCRdb copy retains only in-frame clones and omits some. The sample has about 79,000 clones; around 82% are singletons. This rearrangement joins TRBV29-1 to TRBJ1-2, with unresolved D. The material sequenced was PBMCs, taken before nivolumab (anti-PD-1) treatment. The receptor's source is a person aged 40-85 years with oral cavity squamous cell carcinoma. CDR3 loop: CSVEERNGYTF. Written as DNA, the CDR3 is TGCAGCGTTGAAGAACGGAATGGCTACACCTTC.